This is a list of T cell receptor beta chains from one sample in a study of blood T cells in healthy people across ages. TCRdb fed the 5' RACE reads into MiXCR, producing one record per CDR3 protein. The sample carries 450,000 to 700,000 distinct CDR3 sequences, approximately 25% recorded once. Sample: blood. Receptors originate from a woman aged 70-85 years in good health. Both conserved end residues are part of each CDR3. A D gene is named only where the DNA matches it firmly. Clone size is stated in some rows and not others, as once, few, many or a class when expanded.

size,D,V,J,CDR3,DNA
NA,NA,TRBV24-1,TRBJ2-5,CATSDSGKYQETQYF,TGTGCCACCAGTGATTCTGGGAAGTACCAAGAGACCCAGTACTTC
NA,NA,TRBV4-3,TRBJ1-4,CASSPRALGLGKLFF,TGCGCCAGCAGCCCTCGAGCCCTAGGGTTGGGAAAACTGTTTTTT
few,NA,TRBV24-1,TRBJ2-2,CATSEYYSSGPGELFF,TGTGCCACCAGTGAATACTACTCCTCGGGACCCGGGGAGCTGTTTTTT
NA,NA,TRBV28,TRBJ1-6,CASSRIQGSPLHF,TGTGCCAGCAGCCGGATCCAGGGTTCACCCCTCCACTTT
NA,TRBD1,TRBV6-2/TRBV6-3,TRBJ2-7,CASSYSIGRRQGGEQYF,TGTGCCAGCAGTTACTCGATTGGCCGACGACAGGGGGGTGAGCAGTACTTC
NA,TRBD2,TRBV4-3,TRBJ2-1,CASSQELAGSYNEQFF,TGCGCCAGCAGCCAAGAACTAGCGGGCTCCTACAATGAGCAGTTCTTC
few,NA,TRBV30,TRBJ2-5,CAWSYRRAPSPETQYF,TGTGCCTGGAGTTACAGGAGGGCACCGAGCCCAGAGACCCAGTACTTC
few,NA,TRBV5-6,TRBJ1-4,CASSLATNEKLFF,TGTGCCAGCAGCTTAGCAACTAATGAAAAACTGTTTTTT
NA,NA,TRBV28,TRBJ2-5,CASSLPDSQETQYF,TGTGCCAGCAGTTTACCTGACAGCCAAGAGACCCAGTACTTC
few,TRBD2,TRBV4-3,TRBJ2-1,CASSPIAGGPGNEQFF,TGCGCCAGCAGTCCAATAGCGGGGGGGCCGGGCAATGAGCAGTTCTTC
NA,NA,TRBV28,TRBJ1-2,CASSGSGVGYTF,TGTGCCAGCTCCGGGTCAGGGGTTGGCTACACCTTC
NA,NA,TRBV12-3/TRBV12-4,TRBJ1-4,CASSSGRGEREKLFF,TGTGCCAGCAGTTCCGGGAGGGGGGAAAGGGAAAAACTGTTTTTT